This T cell receptor beta chain was observed in a study of cytomegalovirus exposure and HLA in healthy donors. Study results and caveats: Some V segments (TRBV6-2 and TRBV6-3 among them) were excluded as indistinguishable.

This clone was recorded only once. Its cognate antigen is unknown. Amplification used 60 Vbeta primers and 13 Jbeta primers. In the original analysis: Approximately 87 million unique TCR beta chains, roughly 12 million shared, were counted in a later analysis. The method was immunoSEQ multiplex PCR; TCRdb's version includes in-frame clones alone and lacks a portion of them. The V and J calls and clone size were taken over from that table, and D and trimming were inferred from the DNA. The repertoire consists of approximately 170,000 clones, with 68% occurring once and the leading ten covering less than 3.5%. Germline assignment: CDR1 SGHTA and CDR2 FQGNSA. Germline trimming cut 2 bases from V and 2 bases from J; bases unmatched to any gene: 4. This CDR3 has 15 residues.

This rearrangement joins TRBV7-2 to TRBJ2-7; 9 bases line up with TRBD2. Material for sequencing was PBMCs. The TCR comes from a woman aged 40 to 50 in good health and CMV-seropositive. CDR3 DNA: TGTGCCAGCAGCTTATCGGGACTAGCAACCTACGAGCAGTACTTC. Translating it yields CASSLSGLATYEQYF.